This T cell receptor beta chain was recovered during a study of response to subunit inactivated influenza vaccine. In this sample, this clonotype turned up a few times. The antigen remains unidentified. Study findings and constraints: It was the authors' suggestion that each seasonal influenza vaccination recruits few new T cells.

The CDR3 covers 13 residues. V dropped 1 base and J dropped 6 bases, with 10 bases sitting between them. The germline V gene has CDR1 SGHTA and CDR2 FQGNSA. Using its own MiXCR run on the RT-PCR reads, TCRdb lists one record per CDR3 protein. The profile shows a few hundred thousand distinct CDR3 sequences, approximately 14% of them singletons. Sequencing used PBMCs from blood, obtained about 11 days after vaccination. The chain has TRBV7-2 and TRBJ2-7; a possible D gene is TRBD2 (5 bases). The source of this sequence is a man between 45 and 60 years old who received an inactivated influenza vaccine. CDR3 nucleotide sequence: TGTGCCAGCAGCTTAGGTGGCGGGCCCGAGCAGTACTTC. This sequence encodes CASSLGGGPEQYF.